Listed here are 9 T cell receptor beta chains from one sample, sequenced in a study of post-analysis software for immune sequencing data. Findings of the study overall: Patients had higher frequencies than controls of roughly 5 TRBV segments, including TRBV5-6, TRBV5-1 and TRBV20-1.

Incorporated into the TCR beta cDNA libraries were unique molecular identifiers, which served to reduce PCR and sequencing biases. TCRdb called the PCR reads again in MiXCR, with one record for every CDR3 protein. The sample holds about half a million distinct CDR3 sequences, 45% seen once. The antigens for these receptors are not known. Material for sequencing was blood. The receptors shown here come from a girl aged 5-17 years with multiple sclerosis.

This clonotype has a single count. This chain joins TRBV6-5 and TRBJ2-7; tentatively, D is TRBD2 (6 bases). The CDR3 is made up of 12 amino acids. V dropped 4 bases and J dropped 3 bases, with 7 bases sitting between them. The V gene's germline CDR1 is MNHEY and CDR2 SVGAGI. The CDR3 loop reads CASSWDFYEQYF. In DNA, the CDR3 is TGTGCCAGCAGTTGGGACTTCTACGAGCAGTACTTC.

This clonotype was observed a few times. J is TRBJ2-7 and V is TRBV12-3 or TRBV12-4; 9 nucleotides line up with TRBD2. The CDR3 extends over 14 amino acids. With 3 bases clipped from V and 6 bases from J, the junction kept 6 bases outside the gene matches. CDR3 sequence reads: CASSLGSGSVEQYF. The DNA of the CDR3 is TGTGCCAGCAGTTTGGGTAGCGGGAGTGTCGAGCAGTACTTC.

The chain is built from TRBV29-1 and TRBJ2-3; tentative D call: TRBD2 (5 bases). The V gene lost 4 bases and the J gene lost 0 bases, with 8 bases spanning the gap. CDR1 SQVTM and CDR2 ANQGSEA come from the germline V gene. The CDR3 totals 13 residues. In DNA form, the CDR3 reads TGCAGCGTTGGACGGGATAGCACAGATACGCAGTATTTT. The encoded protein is CSVGRDSTDTQYF.

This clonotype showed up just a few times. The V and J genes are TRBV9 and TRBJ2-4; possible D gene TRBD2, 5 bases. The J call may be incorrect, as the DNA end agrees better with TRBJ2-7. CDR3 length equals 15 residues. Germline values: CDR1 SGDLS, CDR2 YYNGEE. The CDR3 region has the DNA TGTGCCAGCAGCGTATTCCAGGAGGTGGGATCCGAGCAGTACTTC. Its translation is CASSVFQEVGSEQYF.

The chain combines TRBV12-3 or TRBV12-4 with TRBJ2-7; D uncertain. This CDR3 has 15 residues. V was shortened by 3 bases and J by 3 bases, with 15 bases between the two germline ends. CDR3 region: CASSFAQPRDYEQYF. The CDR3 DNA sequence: TGTGCCAGCAGTTTTGCCCAACCCCGAGACTACGAGCAGTACTTC.

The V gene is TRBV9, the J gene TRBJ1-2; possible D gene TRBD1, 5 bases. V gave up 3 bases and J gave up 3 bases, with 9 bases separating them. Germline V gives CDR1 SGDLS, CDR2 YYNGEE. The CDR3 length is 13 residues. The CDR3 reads CASSADKYYGYTF. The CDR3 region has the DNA TGTGCCAGCAGCGCGGACAAATACTATGGCTACACCTTC.

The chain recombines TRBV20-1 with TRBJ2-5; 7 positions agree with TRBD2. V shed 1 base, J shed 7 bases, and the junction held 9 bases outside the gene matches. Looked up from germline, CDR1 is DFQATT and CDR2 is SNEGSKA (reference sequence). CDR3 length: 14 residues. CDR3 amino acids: CSARVGGLWGTQYF. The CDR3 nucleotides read TGCAGTGCTAGAGTGGGAGGGCTCTGGGGGACCCAGTACTTC.

The CDR3 DNA sequence: TGTGCCAGCAGTTACTCGCGCGGGAGCTCCTACAATGAGCAGTTCTTC. Translating gives CASSYSRGSSYNEQFF. This chain uses TRBV6-2 or TRBV6-3 with TRBJ2-1; 7 nucleotides match TRBD2. There are 16 residues in the CDR3. Trimming took 0 bases from V and 0 from J; bases not matched to a gene: 2. Germline lookup yields CDR1 MNHEY and CDR2 SVGEGT.

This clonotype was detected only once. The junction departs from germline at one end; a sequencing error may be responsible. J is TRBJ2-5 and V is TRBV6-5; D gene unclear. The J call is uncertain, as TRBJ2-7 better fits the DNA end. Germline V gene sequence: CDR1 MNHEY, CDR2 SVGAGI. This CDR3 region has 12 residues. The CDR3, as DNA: TGTGCCGGCAGTTACCCCCCAAACGAGCAGTACTTC. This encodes CAGSYPPNEQYF.